This section outlines one T cell receptor beta chain sequence together with its context. The data stem from a study of blood T cell repertoires in COVID-19. As for the study in general: PBMCs, B-cell-depleted T cells, or T cells were the source of the cDNA or gDNA that made up the material.

Germline V gene sequence: CDR1 MGHRA, CDR2 YSYEKL. Germline trimming cut 3 bases from V and 1 base from J; bases unmatched to any gene: 15. This CDR3 contains 18 residues. The authors' processing: Researchers report that nucleated cell counts were estimated from reference gene primer amplification. Using immunoSEQ multiplex PCR, the repertoire was profiled, and TCRdb retains in-frame clones only, with some absent. V and J calls and clone size are given by that table; D and trimming were obtained from the DNA. The table lists over 150,000 clones, approximately 83% of them singletons. The sequence was collected from a man aged 70 or older with active or convalescent COVID-19. This chain joins TRBV4-1 and TRBJ2-7, with 7 bases that match TRBD1. The sample was peripheral blood. CDR3 bases: TGCGCCAGCAGCCAGCAAATACAGGGGCCAGACGTTTCCTACGAGCAGTACTTC. It codes for CASSQQIQGPDVSYEQYF.